Shown below are 2 T cell receptor beta chains from a single sample sequenced in a study of STAT3 mutations in large granular lymphocyte leukemia. The study's findings and limits: In T-cell large granular lymphocyte leukemia, about half of patients showed multiple immunodominant subclonotypes.

Clones were read by immunoSEQ multiplex PCR, and TCRdb kept only the in-frame ones, dropping some. The sample holds around 30,000 clones, approximately 83% seen once. These receptors' antigens are unknown. The source material was peripheral blood mononuclear cells. All receptors derive from a man aged 60 to 69 with T-cell large granular lymphocyte leukemia. Some clones in this sample may be carry-over from other donors' samples.

The V call is TRBV7-9, the J call TRBJ2-3; TRBD2 aligns across 8 bases. The CDR3 totals 16 residues. V trimming: 5 bases; J trimming: 1 base; junction bases outside the gene matches: 8. Germline V gives CDR1 SEHNR, CDR2 FQNEAQ (reference sequence). The CDR3 loop reads CASSRTSGRGTDTQYF. The CDR3, as DNA: TGTGCCAGCAGCCGCACTAGCGGTAGAGGCACAGATACGCAGTATTTT.

The chain combines TRBV29-1 with TRBJ2-1; TRBD2 matches at 7 bases. The CDR3 length is 12 residues. Losses at the gene ends were 2 bases for V and 13 bases for J; bases not matched to a gene: 8. Germline V lookup: CDR1 SQVTM, CDR2 ANQGSEA. The CDR3 sequence: CSVETGSGAQFF. The CDR3 DNA follows: TGCAGCGTTGAAACCGGGAGCGGGGCACAGTTCTTC.